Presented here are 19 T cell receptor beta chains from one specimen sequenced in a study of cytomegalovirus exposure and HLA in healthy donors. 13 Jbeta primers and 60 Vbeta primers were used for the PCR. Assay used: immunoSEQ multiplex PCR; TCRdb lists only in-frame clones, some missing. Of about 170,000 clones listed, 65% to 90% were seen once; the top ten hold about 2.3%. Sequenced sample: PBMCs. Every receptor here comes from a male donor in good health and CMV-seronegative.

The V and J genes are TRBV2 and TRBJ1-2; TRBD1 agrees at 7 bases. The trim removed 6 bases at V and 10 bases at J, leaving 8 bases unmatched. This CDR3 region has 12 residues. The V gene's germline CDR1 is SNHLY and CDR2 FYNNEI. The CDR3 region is CASRLGTDAYTF. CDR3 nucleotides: TGTGCCAGCAGACTGGGGACAGATGCCTACACCTTC.

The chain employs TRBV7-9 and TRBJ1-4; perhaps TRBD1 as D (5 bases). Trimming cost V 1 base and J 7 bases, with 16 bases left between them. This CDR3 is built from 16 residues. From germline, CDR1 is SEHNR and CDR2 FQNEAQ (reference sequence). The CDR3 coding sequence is TGTGCCAGCAGCTTAGGTTATCGGACAAGGGGTGAAAAACTGTTTTTT. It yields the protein CASSLGYRTRGEKLFF.

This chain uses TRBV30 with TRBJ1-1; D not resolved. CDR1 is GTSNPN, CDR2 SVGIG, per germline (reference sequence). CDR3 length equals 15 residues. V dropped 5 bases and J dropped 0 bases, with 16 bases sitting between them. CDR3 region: CAWDPGSFMNTEAFF. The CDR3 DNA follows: TGTGCCTGGGATCCCGGGTCTTTCATGAACACTGAAGCTTTCTTT.

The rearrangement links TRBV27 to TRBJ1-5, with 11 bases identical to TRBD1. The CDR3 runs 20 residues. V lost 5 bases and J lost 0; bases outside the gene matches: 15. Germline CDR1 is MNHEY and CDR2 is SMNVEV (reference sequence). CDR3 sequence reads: CASSPLGGTGGFYSNQPQHF. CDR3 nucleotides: TGTGCCAGCAGTCCCCTGGGCGGGACAGGGGGATTCTATAGCAATCAGCCCCAGCATTTT.

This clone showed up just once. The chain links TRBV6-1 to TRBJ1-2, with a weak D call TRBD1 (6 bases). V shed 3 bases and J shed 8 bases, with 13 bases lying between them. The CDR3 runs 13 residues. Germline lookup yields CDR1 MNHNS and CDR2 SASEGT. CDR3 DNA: TGTGCCAGCAGTGAGGCCGGGACAAGGGGCTACACCTTC. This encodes CASSEAGTRGYTF.

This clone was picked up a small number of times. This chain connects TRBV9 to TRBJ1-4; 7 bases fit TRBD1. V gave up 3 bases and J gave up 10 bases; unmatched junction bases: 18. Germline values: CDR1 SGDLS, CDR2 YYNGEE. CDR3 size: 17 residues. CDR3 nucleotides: TGTGCCAGCAGCGAACGACTGACAGGGAGGATAGAAGGAAAACTGTTTTTT. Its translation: CASSERLTGRIEGKLFF.

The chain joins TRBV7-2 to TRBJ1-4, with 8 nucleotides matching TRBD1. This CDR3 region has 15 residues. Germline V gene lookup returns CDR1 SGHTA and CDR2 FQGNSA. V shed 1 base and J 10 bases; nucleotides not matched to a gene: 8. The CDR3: CASSLVGTGPLKLFF. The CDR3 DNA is TGTGCCAGCAGCTTAGTTGGGACAGGTCCTCTAAAACTGTTTTTT.

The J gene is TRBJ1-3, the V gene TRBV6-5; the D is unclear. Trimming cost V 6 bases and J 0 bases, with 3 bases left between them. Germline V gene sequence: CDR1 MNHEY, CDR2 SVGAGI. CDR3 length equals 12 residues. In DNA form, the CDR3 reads TGTGCCAGCAGGGCCTCTGGAAACACCATATATTTT. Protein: CASRASGNTIYF.

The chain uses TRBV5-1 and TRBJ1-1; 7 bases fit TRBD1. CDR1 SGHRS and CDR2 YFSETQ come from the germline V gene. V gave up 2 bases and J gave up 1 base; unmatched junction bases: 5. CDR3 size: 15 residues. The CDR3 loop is CASSFLGQENTEAFF. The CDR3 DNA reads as TGCGCCAGCAGCTTCCTCGGACAGGAGAACACTGAAGCTTTCTTT.

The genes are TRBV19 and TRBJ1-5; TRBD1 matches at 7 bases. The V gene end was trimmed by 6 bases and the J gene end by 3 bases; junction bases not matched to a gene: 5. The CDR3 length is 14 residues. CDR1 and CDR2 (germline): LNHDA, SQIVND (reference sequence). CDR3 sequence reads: CASSRDRVNQPQHF. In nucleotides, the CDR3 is TGTGCCAGTAGCAGAGACAGGGTCAATCAGCCCCAGCATTTT.

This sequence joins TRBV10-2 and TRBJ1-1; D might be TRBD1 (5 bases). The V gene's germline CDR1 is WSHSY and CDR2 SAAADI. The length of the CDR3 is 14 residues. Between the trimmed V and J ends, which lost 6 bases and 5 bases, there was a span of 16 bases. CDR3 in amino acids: CASRTPFKGTEAFF. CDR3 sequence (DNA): TGCGCCAGCAGGACCCCCTTTAAGGGGACTGAAGCTTTCTTT.

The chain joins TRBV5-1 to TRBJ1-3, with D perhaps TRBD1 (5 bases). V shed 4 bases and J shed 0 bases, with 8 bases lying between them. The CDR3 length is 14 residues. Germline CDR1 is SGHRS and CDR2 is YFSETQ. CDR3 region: CASSPGHSGNTIYF. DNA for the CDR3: TGCGCCAGCAGCCCAGGGCACTCTGGAAACACCATATATTTT.

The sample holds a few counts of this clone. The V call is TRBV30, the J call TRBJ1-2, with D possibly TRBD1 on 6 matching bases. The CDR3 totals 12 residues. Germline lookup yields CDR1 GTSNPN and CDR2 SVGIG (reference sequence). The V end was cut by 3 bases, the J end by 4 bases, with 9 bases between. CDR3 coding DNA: TGTGCCTGGAGACAGGGCGGCTATGGCTACACCTTC. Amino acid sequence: CAWRQGGYGYTF. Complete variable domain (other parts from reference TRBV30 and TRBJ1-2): SQTIHQWPATLVQPVGSPLSLECTVEGTSNPNLYWYRQAAGRGLQLLFYSVGIGQISSEVPQNLSASRPQDRQFILSSKKLLLSDSGFYLCAWRQGGYGYTFGSGTRLTVV.

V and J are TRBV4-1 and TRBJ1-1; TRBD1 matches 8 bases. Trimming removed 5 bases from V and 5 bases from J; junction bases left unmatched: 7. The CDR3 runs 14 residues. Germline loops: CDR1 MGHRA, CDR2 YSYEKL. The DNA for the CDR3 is TGCGCCAGCAGCACCCGACAGGGGTGGACTGAAGCTTTCTTT. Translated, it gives CASSTRQGWTEAFF.

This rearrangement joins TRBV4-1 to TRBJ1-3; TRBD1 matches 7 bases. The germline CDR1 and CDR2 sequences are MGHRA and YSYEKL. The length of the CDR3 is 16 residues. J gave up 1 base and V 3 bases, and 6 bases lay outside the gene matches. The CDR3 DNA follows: TGCGCCAGCAGCCATGGGGACAGTCGGTCTGGAAACACCATATATTTT. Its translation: CASSHGDSRSGNTIYF.

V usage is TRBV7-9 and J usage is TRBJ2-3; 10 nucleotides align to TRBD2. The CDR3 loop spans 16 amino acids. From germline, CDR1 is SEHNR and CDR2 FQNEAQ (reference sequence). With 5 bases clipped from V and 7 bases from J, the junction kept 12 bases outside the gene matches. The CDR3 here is CASSPNSGGTWYTQYF. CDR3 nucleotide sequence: TGTGCCAGCAGCCCCAATAGCGGGGGGACGTGGTATACGCAGTATTTT.

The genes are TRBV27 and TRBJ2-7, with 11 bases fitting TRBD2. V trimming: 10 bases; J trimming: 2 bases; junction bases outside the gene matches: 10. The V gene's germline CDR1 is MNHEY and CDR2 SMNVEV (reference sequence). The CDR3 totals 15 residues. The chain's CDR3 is CANIPGTSGTYEQYF. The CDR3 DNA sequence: TGTGCCAACATCCCCGGGACTAGCGGAACCTACGAGCAGTACTTC.

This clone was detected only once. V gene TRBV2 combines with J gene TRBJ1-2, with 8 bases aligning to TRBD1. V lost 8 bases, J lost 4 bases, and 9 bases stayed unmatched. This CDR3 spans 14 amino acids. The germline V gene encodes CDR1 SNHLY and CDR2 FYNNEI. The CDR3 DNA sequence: TGTGCCAGCGTGGGGCAGGGGGCTTTCTATGGCTACACCTTC. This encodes CASVGQGAFYGYTF.

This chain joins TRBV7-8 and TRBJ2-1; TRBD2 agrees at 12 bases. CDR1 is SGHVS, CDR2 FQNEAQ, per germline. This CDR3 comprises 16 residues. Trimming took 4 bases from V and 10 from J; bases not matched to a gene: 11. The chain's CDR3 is CASSSSSGGALGEQFF. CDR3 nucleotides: TGTGCCAGCAGCTCGTCTAGCGGGGGGGCCTTGGGAGAGCAGTTCTTC. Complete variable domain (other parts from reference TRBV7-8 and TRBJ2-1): GAGVSQSPRYKVAKRGQDVALRCDPISGHVSLFWYQQALGQGPEFLTYFQNEAQLDKSGLPSDRFFAERPEGSVSTLKIQRTQQEDSAVYLCASSSSSGGALGEQFFGPGTRLTVL.